Sequencing of this TCR beta chain was carried out in a study of cytomegalovirus exposure and HLA in healthy donors (dated by TCRdb to 2017 to 2019). A note on the overall study: An earlier analysis of approximately 550 of the donors reported 250 to 300 Gb of sequence data and 117 million unique TCR beta sequences from about 200 million T cells. Around 320 gigabases of sequencing data and roughly 90 million unique TCR sequences were included in an early release covering around 600 HLA-typed donors. The genetic ancestry cluster associated with self-reported Caucasian donors included approximately 85% of the 300 to 450 genotyped donors. The aim of the study was to test whether cataloging public T cell receptors could identify signatures of past pathogen exposure. The T cell repertoires of 670 or so subjects were profiled by immunosequencing and related to cytomegalovirus serostatus. Besides the first cohort of under 700 subjects, a separate validation cohort made up of 95 to 150 different subjects was used. To predict cytomegalovirus infection status, the study combined high-throughput TCR immunosequencing, statistical association of individual TCRs with disease status, and machine learning. A later analysis re-examined previously published TCR beta repertoires from more than 600 donors and added high-resolution HLA genotyping to investigate patterns of TCR occurrence. The later analysis used no new phenotypic data to find candidate immune exposures, relying instead on TCR beta sequences and their occurrence across donors. To decide whether each TCR beta V gene segment behaved as functional or pseudogenic, an earlier analysis of some 580 of the donors relied on high-throughput TCR beta sequencing. Donor age, sex, ethnicity and CMV serostatus were collected together with the repertoire data. A later genetic analysis used genome-wide SNP genotypes for about 55% of the 666 donors, treating that subset as a discovery cohort. Every repertoire in the discovery cohort had been generated on one and the same sequencing platform. HLA typing included class I and class II loci at four-digit resolution. The number of typed donors differed by locus: about 620-630 for A, B, C, DRB1 and DQB1; 500 to 550 for DQA1; around 580 for DPA1; and roughly 470 for DPB1. Because of strong linkage in the cohort, roughly five DR-DQ haplotypes were treated as single units for association and clustering. Among almost 400 genotyped donors of the cohort, an average of roughly 240,000 unique TCR beta nucleotide sequences were sequenced per donor, around 18% of them non-productive.

The library was obtained by the immunoSEQ multiplex PCR assay. For the multiplex PCR, a mixture combining 60 forward primers for TCR Vbeta segments and 13 reverse primers for TCR Jbeta segments was used. A multiplex PCR assay on genomic DNA amplified the CDR3 region of rearranged TCR beta genes. Amplified TCR beta libraries were sequenced as 87-base-pair reads on the Illumina HiSeq System. Concerning the study's data processing: A later analysis tallied 75 million to 95 million unique TCR beta chains across the 660 or so repertoires, and around 12 million of those chains were shared by two or more donors. To remove PCR and sequencing errors, raw reads were error-corrected and collapsed into unique sequences using a nearest-neighbor algorithm that merged closely related sequences. To assign V, D and J gene segments, CDR3 sequences were aligned to IMGT reference sequences. For a sequence to be retained, a match of at least six nucleotides was required to both a V gene segment and a J gene segment. A rearrangement counted as productive if the CDR3 had no stop codons and remained in frame with V and J, and every other rearrangement counted as non-productive. Following IMGT convention, CDR3 was defined as the stretch from the second conserved V-encoded cysteine up to the conserved J-encoded phenylalanine. Sequences without an unambiguous match to a single V gene segment were excluded from the earlier analysis of about 600 of the donors. In an earlier analysis of roughly 500 of the donors, V segments were called functional above 56.7% productive rearrangements and were called segregating when the between-donor standard deviation exceeded 5%. To diagnose cytomegalovirus status from the catalog of TCR beta chain sequences, a statistical classification framework was built. In a later analysis, TCR nucleotide sequences were compared against IMGT/GENE-DB human TR gene sequences so that V and J genes could be assigned. Using the TCRdist pipeline, a later analysis assigned CDR3 sequences along with most-parsimonious VDJ recombination scenarios. In a later analysis, each TCR beta chain was defined by its CDR3 amino acid sequence together with its V-gene family, and reads lacking a unique V-gene family were excluded. To address suspected cross-contamination and a sequencing artifact, a later analysis removed under 600 highly shared, low-generation-probability nucleotide sequences. In a later analysis, a clonal expansion index was calculated for each public chain from normalized within-repertoire ranks of inferred template counts. Generation probabilities in a later analysis came from a VDJ recombination model fitted to out-of-frame rearrangements, and those results were checked against IGoR. In a later analysis, hypergeometric tests were used to score TCR-TCR, TCR-HLA and TCR-CMV co-occurrence, with a repertoire-size bias correction applied to TCR pairs. To estimate false discovery rates, a later analysis permuted the HLA or CMV assignments 20 times. In a later analysis, co-occurring TCRs were grouped using DBSCAN, with TCRdist sequence similarity added in when clustering inside HLA-allele-positive subsets. Repertoires with fewer than 30,000 or more than 120,000 public chains, plus five repertoires with anomalous nucleotide sharing, were excluded from co-occurrence clustering. TCRdb mirrors the immuneACCESS table, restricted to in-frame sequences. Some clones are absent from its copies; in checked studies, under half trace to an unresolved V gene, and the reason for the others is unknown. V, J and clone size are those of that table, while D and trimming were read from the DNA. The sample table shows about 110,000 clones, and about three quarters are seen once. The ten largest make up approximately 5.1% of the sample.

CDR1 GTSNPN and CDR2 SVGIG were looked up in the germline V gene (reference sequence). Trimming removed 2 bases from V and 6 bases from J; the gene matches leave 9 bases unexplained. Including cysteine and phenylalanine, the CDR3 has 15 amino acids. CDR3 DNA only is kept here, 45 bases in frame from base 1. The cohort consisted of hundreds of healthy bone marrow donors. All cohort members were sampled while nominally healthy, although unrecorded immune exposures were likely present. The donor was CMV seropositive and belonged to the group of 250 to 350 seropositive cohort members. A peripheral blood sample was collected from each donor, and TCR beta sequencing was performed on peripheral blood mononuclear cells. Genomic DNA extraction from the blood cell samples was performed with the Qiagen DNeasy Blood Extraction Kit. Concerning this clone itself: Its antigen specificity is not known. Base qualities are missing; no much larger clone stands one base away.

The full study reports these points: Several of the top co-occurrence clusters appeared to be linked to parvovirus B19, influenza, CMV and Epstein-Barr virus, according to a later analysis. In a later analysis, most CMV-associated TCR beta chains were found to appear HLA-restricted, with HLA associations seemingly driven largely by CMV exposure. A later analysis found that HLA-associated TCR beta chains were more clonally expanded and had lower generation probabilities than equally common non-associated chains. A further reported finding was that TCR beta sequences accurately predicted the HLA-A and HLA-B alleles for most subjects in the first cohort. In a later genetic analysis, fewer N-insertions in productive TCRs were reported among donors in an Asian-associated ancestry cluster than the roughly 700-donor mean. CMV serostatus was the only immune exposure information available for the cohort. Strong co-occurrence of HLA alleles, especially DR and DQ, made assigning TCR associations to individual alleles difficult. Because some donors lacked HLA typing at each locus, the association tests relied only on the typed subset. In this cohort, only TCR beta chains were sequenced, and detectable features were limited by the absence of alpha or paired-chain data. Across donors, most TCR sequences were observed very rarely, whereas some public TCRs were present in many individuals. In both the original and validation cohorts, the classifier was reported to diagnose cytomegalovirus status with high specificity and sensitivity. In a later analysis, around 17,000 TCR beta sequences were associated with specific HLA alleles at a false discovery rate of 0.05. The study listed 164 TCR beta chains as associated with cytomegalovirus. A later genetic analysis associated a missense DCLRE1C variant with V-gene and J-gene trimming of TCR beta chains, and an independent cohort replicated the association. It was suggested by the authors that the approach could potentially be generalized to other disease states and immunological phenotypes. The earlier analysis of nearly 600 of the donors excluded some 15 rarely observed V segments, including chromosome 9 orphons, because counts were too low. The sequencing pipeline was judged likely to have produced a cluster of highly shared sequence variants as a technical artifact. Some IMGT-functional V segments, including TRBV6-2 and TRBV6-3, could not be distinguished by the 87-base-pair reads and were therefore excluded. Presence/absence analyses assumed roughly uniform sequencing depth across donors, an assumption that may not hold. According to a later analysis, TCR association rates differed among HLA loci, with DRB1 alleles showing the most associated TCRs and HLA-C alleles showing the fewest. Linkage disequilibrium might explain the correlated functional status among segregating V segments, but an unknown experimental factor could not be excluded. In an earlier analysis of roughly 500 of the donors, most TCR beta V segments appeared in productive rearrangements about 87% or about 30% of the time, broadly matching IMGT annotations. A few of the identified cytomegalovirus-associated TCR beta chains were confirmed in vitro to be specific for cytomegalovirus antigens.

The clonotype comes from a female donor in good health and CMV-seropositive. The sequence joins TRBV30 to TRBJ2-5; 10 central bases correspond to TRBD2. Sequencing was performed on PBMCs. At the DNA level, the sequence is TGTGCCTGGAGTCCCGGGACTAGCGCGCTCCAGACCCAGTACTTC. Translation gives CAWSPGTSALQTQYF.